The present TCR beta chain was sequenced within a study of PD-1 blockade in classical Hodgkin lymphoma. Patients all relapsed after autologous stem cell transplantation, and there was variation in brentuximab vedotin exposure. There are 12 residues in the CDR3. V was cut by 4 bases and J by 7 bases, with 9 bases left in between. Germline lookup yields CDR1 SGHKS and CDR2 YYEKEE (reference sequence). Overall study results and limits: Complete responders' baseline diversity resembled that of newly diagnosed patients. Researchers reported that CD4+ TCR diversity, though not CD8+, rose significantly by C4D1.

By share of the sample, this clone is medium-sized. The antigen remains undetermined. The protocol was immunoSEQ multiplex PCR, while the TCRdb copy is restricted to in-frame clones and leaves out a portion. The profile shows nearly 100,000 clones, approximately 83% of them singletons. This sequence joins TRBV5-5 and TRBJ2-4; D is perhaps TRBD1 (5 bases). The material sequenced was peripheral blood mononuclear cells (PBMCs), taken at baseline. This TCR was sampled from a human donor with classical Hodgkin lymphoma. The CDR3 coding sequence is TGTGCCAGCAGCAGGGGTTTGAACATTCAGTACTTC. As protein: CASSRGLNIQYF.